These T cell receptor beta chains were read from a single sample in a study of blood T cell repertoires in COVID-19. This table comes from immunoSEQ multiplex PCR, and its TCRdb copy is limited to in-frame clones, with some not included. The sample has 200,000 to 250,000 clones, about four fifths seen once; the top ten hold approximately 1.8%. The sequencing sample was made of PBMCs or T cells enriched from blood (not recorded which). The receptors here all came from a man aged 55 to 70 who had recovered from COVID-19. Both conserved end residues are part of each CDR3. The D gene is left open where the match is weak. Rows may omit the clone size; those that give it use once, few, many or a size class.

cdr3_length: 16; v_call: TRBV4-3; j_call: TRBJ2-3; d_call: TRBD2; clone_size: -; cdr3_nt: TGCGCCAGCAGCCAAGATCCGGGGGGTGGCACAGATACGCAGTATTTT; cdr3_aa: CASSQDPGGGTDTQYF
cdr3_length: 16; v_call: TRBV18; j_call: TRBJ2-1; d_call: TRBD1; clone_size: -; cdr3_nt: TGTGCCAGCTCACCATCCGGGACAGGGGGTTACAATGAGCAGTTCTTC; cdr3_aa: CASSPSGTGGYNEQFF
cdr3_length: 15; v_call: TRBV5-1; j_call: TRBJ1-5; d_call: -; clone_size: -; cdr3_nt: TGCGCCAGCAGCTTGGGGCCACTAAGCAATCAGCCCCAGCATTTT; cdr3_aa: CASSLGPLSNQPQHF
cdr3_length: 16; v_call: TRBV13; j_call: TRBJ2-4; d_call: TRBD1; clone_size: few; cdr3_nt: TGTGCCAGCAGCCCGAAAATCCGGGACAGGGGACGGATTCAGTACTTC; cdr3_aa: CASSPKIRDRGRIQYF
cdr3_length: 15; v_call: TRBV4-3; j_call: TRBJ1-2; d_call: TRBD1; clone_size: once; cdr3_nt: TGCGCCAGCAGCCAGGGACAGGGGGCGAAGTTTGGCTACACCTTC; cdr3_aa: CASSQGQGAKFGYTF
cdr3_length: 15; v_call: TRBV11-3; j_call: TRBJ2-7; d_call: TRBD1; clone_size: -; cdr3_nt: TGTGCCAGCAGCTTAGAAGGGACAGGGGCCTACGAGCAGTACTTC; cdr3_aa: CASSLEGTGAYEQYF
cdr3_length: 14; v_call: TRBV27; j_call: TRBJ2-3; d_call: -; clone_size: once; cdr3_nt: TGTGCCAGCAGTTTAGAGGCGGGGGCAATTACGCAGTATTTT; cdr3_aa: CASSLEAGAITQYF
cdr3_length: 14; v_call: TRBV29-1; j_call: TRBJ2-3; d_call: TRBD2; clone_size: -; cdr3_nt: TGCAGCGTCCGGGGAGGGACCAGCACAGATACGCAGTATTTT; cdr3_aa: CSVRGGTSTDTQYF
cdr3_length: 14; v_call: TRBV5-5; j_call: TRBJ1-4; d_call: -; clone_size: -; cdr3_nt: TGTGCCAGCAGCCAATCAGGAACTAATGAAAAACTGTTTTTT; cdr3_aa: CASSQSGTNEKLFF
cdr3_length: 16; v_call: TRBV18; j_call: TRBJ1-2; d_call: -; clone_size: few; cdr3_nt: TGTGCCAGCTCACCACCTTCGACAGGATCGAACTATGGCTACACCTTC; cdr3_aa: CASSPPSTGSNYGYTF
cdr3_length: 14; v_call: TRBV6-5; j_call: TRBJ1-2; d_call: -; clone_size: few; cdr3_nt: TGTGCCAGCAGTTACTCTAGCAATCCGTCCGCCTACACCTTC; cdr3_aa: CASSYSSNPSAYTF
cdr3_length: 14; v_call: TRBV4-3; j_call: TRBJ1-2; d_call: -; clone_size: few; cdr3_nt: TGCGCCAGCAGCCCGGACCCCCGGGGATATGGCTACACCTTC; cdr3_aa: CASSPDPRGYGYTF
cdr3_length: 15; v_call: TRBV9; j_call: TRBJ1-4; d_call: TRBD1; clone_size: few; cdr3_nt: TGTGCCAGCAGCCCCCGACAGGGGCCAAATGAAAAACTGTTTTTT; cdr3_aa: CASSPRQGPNEKLFF
cdr3_length: 15; v_call: TRBV2; j_call: TRBJ2-3; d_call: TRBD2; clone_size: -; cdr3_nt: TGTGCCAGCAGTCAAATAGCGGGGGTTACAGATACGCAGTATTTT; cdr3_aa: CASSQIAGVTDTQYF
cdr3_length: 14; v_call: TRBV4-1; j_call: TRBJ2-5; d_call: TRBD2; clone_size: -; cdr3_nt: TGCGCCAGCAGCCCCGGGGGGGCCCTAGAGACCCAGTACTTC; cdr3_aa: CASSPGGALETQYF
cdr3_length: 13; v_call: TRBV11-3; j_call: TRBJ2-2; d_call: -; clone_size: -; cdr3_nt: TGTGCCAGCAGTACAGAGAACACCGGGGAGCTGTTTTTT; cdr3_aa: CASSTENTGELFF
cdr3_length: 13; v_call: TRBV7-2; j_call: TRBJ1-1; d_call: -; clone_size: -; cdr3_nt: TGTGCCAGCAGCCTAGAATCGGACACTGAAGCTTTCTTT; cdr3_aa: CASSLESDTEAFF
cdr3_length: 15; v_call: TRBV6-5; j_call: TRBJ1-1; d_call: -; clone_size: -; cdr3_nt: TGTGCCAGCAGTTACCAGGGGAACCTCAACACTGAAGCTTTCTTT; cdr3_aa: CASSYQGNLNTEAFF
cdr3_length: 16; v_call: TRBV30; j_call: TRBJ2-1; d_call: TRBD1; clone_size: -; cdr3_nt: TGTGCCTGGACCCCCGGGGACAGGAGATCCTTTCGAGAGCAGTTCTTC; cdr3_aa: CAWTPGDRRSFREQFF
cdr3_length: 14; v_call: TRBV7-9; j_call: TRBJ2-3; d_call: -; clone_size: few; cdr3_nt: TGTGCCAGCAGCTTCCCTGGTCGGGGGGATACGCAGTATTTT; cdr3_aa: CASSFPGRGDTQYF
cdr3_length: 13; v_call: TRBV9; j_call: TRBJ2-2; d_call: -; clone_size: -; cdr3_nt: TGTGCCAGCAGCGTAGTATTTGCCGGGGAGCTGTTTTTT; cdr3_aa: CASSVVFAGELFF
cdr3_length: 15; v_call: TRBV2; j_call: TRBJ2-5; d_call: -; clone_size: -; cdr3_nt: TGTGCCAGCAGTCCGCGGGACCAAATCCAAGAGACCCAGTACTTC; cdr3_aa: CASSPRDQIQETQYF
cdr3_length: 16; v_call: TRBV5-6; j_call: TRBJ2-1; d_call: TRBD1; clone_size: -; cdr3_nt: TGTGCCAGCAGCTTGTTAGGGGACAGGAATTACAATGAGCAGTTCTTC; cdr3_aa: CASSLLGDRNYNEQFF
cdr3_length: 16; v_call: TRBV10-1; j_call: TRBJ2-1; d_call: TRBD2; clone_size: -; cdr3_nt: TGCGCCAGCAGTGGTAAATCCGGGACTAGCGGGGATGAGCAGTTCTTC; cdr3_aa: CASSGKSGTSGDEQFF
cdr3_length: 17; v_call: TRBV5-8; j_call: TRBJ2-1; d_call: TRBD2; clone_size: -; cdr3_nt: TGTGCCAGCAGCTTGGTTGCTAGCGGGGGGATCGACAATGAGCAGTTCTTC; cdr3_aa: CASSLVASGGIDNEQFF
cdr3_length: 13; v_call: TRBV20-1; j_call: TRBJ2-4; d_call: -; clone_size: -; cdr3_nt: TGCAGTGCTAGTCCACTAGCCAAAAACATTCAGTACTTC; cdr3_aa: CSASPLAKNIQYF
cdr3_length: 14; v_call: TRBV27; j_call: TRBJ1-2; d_call: TRBD1; clone_size: -; cdr3_nt: TGTGCCAGCAGTCCAGAGGGACAGGGTAGGAGCTACACCTTC; cdr3_aa: CASSPEGQGRSYTF
cdr3_length: 13; v_call: TRBV11-2; j_call: TRBJ2-7; d_call: -; clone_size: -; cdr3_nt: TGTGCCAGCAGCTTTGAGGGAATCGGCGAGCAGTACTTC; cdr3_aa: CASSFEGIGEQYF
cdr3_length: 16; v_call: TRBV21-1; j_call: TRBJ2-7; d_call: -; clone_size: once; cdr3_nt: TGTGCCAGCAGCAAATGTGGGGGGACCGCGACCTACGAGCAGTACTTC; cdr3_aa: CASSKCGGTATYEQYF
cdr3_length: 14; v_call: TRBV5-1; j_call: TRBJ1-2; d_call: TRBD1; clone_size: -; cdr3_nt: TGCGCCAGCAGCTTTGGACAGGGATTCTATGGCTACACCTTC; cdr3_aa: CASSFGQGFYGYTF
cdr3_length: 16; v_call: TRBV5-1; j_call: TRBJ2-7; d_call: TRBD1; clone_size: few; cdr3_nt: TGCGCCAGCAGCTTTAGCCGGGACAGTGCAACCTACGAGCAGTACTTC; cdr3_aa: CASSFSRDSATYEQYF
cdr3_length: 15; v_call: TRBV5-5; j_call: TRBJ2-7; d_call: TRBD1; clone_size: -; cdr3_nt: TGTGCCAGCAGCTTGCGCGCGGACAGGGGAAGCGAGCAGTACTTC; cdr3_aa: CASSLRADRGSEQYF
cdr3_length: 17; v_call: TRBV10-3; j_call: TRBJ2-1; d_call: TRBD2; clone_size: -; cdr3_nt: TGTGCCATCAGTGAGTCGATTCTCCTAGCGGGGGGCAATGAGCAGTTCTTC; cdr3_aa: CAISESILLAGGNEQFF
cdr3_length: 14; v_call: TRBV14; j_call: TRBJ2-3; d_call: TRBD1; clone_size: -; cdr3_nt: TGTGCCAGCAGCCCGGACAGGGCCACAGATACGCAGTATTTT; cdr3_aa: CASSPDRATDTQYF